Described below is a single TCR beta chain sequence and its context. Of the isolated RNA, all was reverse transcribed, and so the sequenced material was expressed TCRB transcripts. Here immunoSEQ multiplex PCR was the method, and the copy in TCRdb shows in-frame clones only, minus some. This sample has 65,000 to 100,000 clones, with roughly 31% found just once. The data were obtained in a study of beta chain features in type 1 diabetes. The CDR3 totals 12 residues. The germline V and J ends were trimmed by 2 bases and 8 bases, with 9 bases remaining between them. The germline V gene has CDR1 LGHNA and CDR2 YNFKEQ.

Sequencing was carried out using stem cell memory CD4+ T cells from blood. V usage is TRBV4-2 and J usage is TRBJ1-1, with TRBD1 as a possible D gene (5 bases). The TCR was taken from a woman aged 18-35 years in good health. CDR3 residues: CASSQRGEEAFF. Written as DNA, the CDR3 is TGTGCCAGCAGCCAACGGGGGGAAGAAGCTTTCTTT.